The T cell receptor beta chain under discussion was sequenced for a study of CD8 T cells in ankylosing spondylitis. By quantitative 5'-RACE with molecular barcodes, the TCR beta libraries were made. TCRdb reanalysed the 5' RACE reads using MiXCR and keeps one entry per CDR3 protein. The table lists about 540,000 distinct CDR3 sequences, about 13% of them singletons. On this clonotype: The target antigen is unknown.

General observations from the study: Typical of ankylosing spondylitis blood, it appeared, was a TCR beta motif of eight highly homologous variants. Peripheral blood samples showed relatively rare disease-linked clones, and these clones were CD8+. Within matched ankylosing spondylitis synovial fluid, disease-linked clones were reportedly significantly enriched.

The CDR3 has 12 amino acids. Looked up from germline, CDR1 is DFQATT and CDR2 is SNEGSKA (reference sequence). The V end lost 0 bases, the J end lost 7 bases, and 8 bases lay between the germline ends. The sequenced sample was blood, either unsorted or a sorted T cell fraction (not recorded which). The sequence came from a male donor with ankylosing spondylitis. The chain carries TRBV20-1 and TRBJ2-3; D is undetermined. CDR3 residues: CSARDRANTQYF. In nucleotides, the CDR3 is TGCAGTGCTAGAGATCGGGCAAATACGCAGTATTTT.